This T cell receptor beta chain was identified in a study of CD8+ T cells in alopecia areata. Study-wide findings and caveats: An increase in clonality over normal scalp was evident in lesional scalp, especially alopecia totalis/universalis.

This clone was observed once. As yet, its antigen is unknown. Treatment denoted: oral pan-JAK inhibitor, 5-10 mg twice daily. Collection of lesional scalp punch biopsies and peripheral blood was performed in alopecia areata patients. CD4+ and CD8+ T cells were sorted from PBMCs. As the sequencing template, cDNA was produced by extracting RNA and reverse transcribing it. Produced via immunoSEQ multiplex PCR; TCRdb's table is partial and in-frame only. The sample contains fewer than 250,000 clones, 45% to 75% of which appear only once. CDR3 length equals 13 residues. Per the germline V gene, CDR1 is SQVTM and CDR2 is ANQGSEA. V was clipped by 5 bases and J by 4 bases; unmatched bases: 7.

This sample comprised CD4+ T cells sorted from blood, obtained at week 4, from a patient treated with tofacitinib. This TCR was sampled from a human donor with alopecia areata. J is TRBJ2-5 and V is TRBV29-1; the match to TRBD1 covers 7 bases. CDR3: CSVFRQGRETQYF. The CDR3 DNA follows: TGCAGCGTTTTTCGACAGGGCCGAGAGACCCAGTACTTC.